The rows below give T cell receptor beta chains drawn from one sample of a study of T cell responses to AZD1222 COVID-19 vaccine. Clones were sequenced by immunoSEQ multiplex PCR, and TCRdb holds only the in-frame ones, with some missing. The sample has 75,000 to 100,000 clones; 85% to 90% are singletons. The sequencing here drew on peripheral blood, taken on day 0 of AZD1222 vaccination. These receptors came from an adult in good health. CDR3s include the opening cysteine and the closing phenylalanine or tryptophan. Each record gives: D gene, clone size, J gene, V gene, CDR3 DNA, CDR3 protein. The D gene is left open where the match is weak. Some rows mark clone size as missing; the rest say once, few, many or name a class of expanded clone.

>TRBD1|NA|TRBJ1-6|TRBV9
TGTGCCAGCAGCGTAGGGACAGGCCAGGGGCTCCATTCACCCCTCCACTTT
CASSVGTGQGLHSPLHF
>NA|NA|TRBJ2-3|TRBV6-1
TGTGCCAGCAGTGAATTCAGCACAGATACGCAGTATTTT
CASSEFSTDTQYF
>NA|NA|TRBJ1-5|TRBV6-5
TGTGCCAGCAGTTCCGAGATTGATCAGCCCCAGCATTTT
CASSSEIDQPQHF
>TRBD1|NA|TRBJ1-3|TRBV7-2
TGTGCCAGCAGCTCATCGAGACAGGGGTTGGGAAACACCATATATTTT
CASSSSRQGLGNTIYF
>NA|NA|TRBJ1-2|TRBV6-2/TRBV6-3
TGTGCCAGCAGTTACCCCGGCAGGGCCGTTTATGGCTACACCTTC
CASSYPGRAVYGYTF
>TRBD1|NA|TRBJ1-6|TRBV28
TGTGCCAGCAGTTTACCCGGTTACGGGACAGGGGATTTTTCACCCCTCCACTTT
CASSLPGYGTGDFSPLHF
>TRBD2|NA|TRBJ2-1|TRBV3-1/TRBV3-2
TGTGCCAGTACCCTAGCGGGGGCCTCGGGTGAGCAGTTCTTC
CASTLAGASGEQFF
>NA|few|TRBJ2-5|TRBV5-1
TGCGCCAGCAGCTCGTGGCAAGAGACCCAGTACTTC
CASSSWQETQYF
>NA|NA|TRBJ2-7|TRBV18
TGTGCCAGCTCACCACAGGGGTACTACGAGCAGTACTTC
CASSPQGYYEQYF
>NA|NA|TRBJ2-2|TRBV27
TGTGCCAGCAGTCAGGGATCCGGGGAGCTGTTTTTT
CASSQGSGELFF
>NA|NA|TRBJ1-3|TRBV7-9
TGTGCCAGCAGCTTAGCAGGGAGCGGAAACACCATATATTTT
CASSLAGSGNTIYF
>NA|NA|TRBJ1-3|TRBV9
TGTGCCAGCAGCGTAGTCCCCAACAGAGACTCTGGAAACACCATATATTTT
CASSVVPNRDSGNTIYF
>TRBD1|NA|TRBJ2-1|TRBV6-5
TGTGCCAGCAGCCCCGGGACAGGGGATAGCAATGAGCAGTTCTTC
CASSPGTGDSNEQFF
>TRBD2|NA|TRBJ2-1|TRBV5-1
TGCGCCAGCAGCTTGGAGCGGGGAAGCTCCTACAATGAGCAGTTCTTC
CASSLERGSSYNEQFF
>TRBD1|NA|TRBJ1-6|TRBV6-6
TGTGCCAGCAGTTACTCGGGGAGACAGGGTGGTTCACCCCTCCACTTT
CASSYSGRQGGSPLHF
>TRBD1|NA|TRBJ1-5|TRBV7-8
TGTGCCAGCAGCTCGACAGGGGAGGTCAATCAGCCCCAGCATTTT
CASSSTGEVNQPQHF
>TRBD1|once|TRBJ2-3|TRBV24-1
TGTGCCACCCAGGGGGCGAACACAGATACGCAGTATTTT
CATQGANTDTQYF
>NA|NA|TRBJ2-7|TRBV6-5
TGTGCCAGCAGTTACTCTCCCTACGAGCAGTACTTC
CASSYSPYEQYF
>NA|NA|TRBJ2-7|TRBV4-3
TGCGCCAGCAGCCCAACGGGGGCGGACGAGCAGTACTTC
CASSPTGADEQYF
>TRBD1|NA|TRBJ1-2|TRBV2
TGTGCCAGTTCTACCGACAGGGAGACCTATGGCTACACCTTC
CASSTDRETYGYTF
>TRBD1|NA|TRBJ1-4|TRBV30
TGTGCCTGGAGTGTTCCCCCGGGACAGGGGGGGGAAAAACTGTTTTTT
CAWSVPPGQGGEKLFF
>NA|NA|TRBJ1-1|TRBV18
TGTGCCAGCTCACCAGCAGGGTTAGGGTACACTGAAGCTTTCTTT
CASSPAGLGYTEAFF
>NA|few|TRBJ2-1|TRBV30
TGTGCCGGAAATTTAAGGGGGGAATGGTTCTTC
CAGNLRGEWFF
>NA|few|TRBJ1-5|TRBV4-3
TGCGCCAGCAGCCAAGGAGCAGGGGTAGGGAGCAATCAGCCCCAGCATTTT
CASSQGAGVGSNQPQHF
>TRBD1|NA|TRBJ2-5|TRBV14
TGTGCCAGCAGCCAAGGACAGGGTGGTGAAGAGACCCAGTACTTC
CASSQGQGGEETQYF
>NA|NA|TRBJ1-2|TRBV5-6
TGTGCCAGCAGCTCAGGGTTGGACTATGGCTACACCTTC
CASSSGLDYGYTF
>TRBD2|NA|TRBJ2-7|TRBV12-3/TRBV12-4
TGTGCCAGCAGTTTGGGCGCGGGGGACGAGCAGTACTTC
CASSLGAGDEQYF
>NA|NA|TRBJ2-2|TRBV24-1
TGTGCCACCAGTGATTTGAGACACAACACCGGGGAGCTGTTTTTT
CATSDLRHNTGELFF
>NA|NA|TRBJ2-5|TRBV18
TGTGCCAGCTCACAGGACCTCGCGATGGTGGAGACCCAGTACTTC
CASSQDLAMVETQYF
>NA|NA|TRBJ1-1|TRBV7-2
TGTGCCAGCAGCTTAGGTTGGGACGGAGGACTGCGGTTCCCTGAAGCTTTCTTT
CASSLGWDGGLRFPEAFF
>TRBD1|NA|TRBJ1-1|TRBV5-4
TGTGCCAGCAGCTTGTCCCGGGACAGGGTTAGCACTGAAGCTTTCTTT
CASSLSRDRVSTEAFF
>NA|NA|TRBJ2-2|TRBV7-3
TGTGCCAGCAGCTTAACGTCACAGGCCTCTGGGGAGCTGTTTTTT
CASSLTSQASGELFF
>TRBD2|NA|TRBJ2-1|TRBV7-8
TGTGCCAGCGGGGCGGGACTAGCGTCCTACAATGAGCAGTTCTTC
CASGAGLASYNEQFF
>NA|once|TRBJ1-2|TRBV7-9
TGTGCCAGCAGCTTAGCAGGGGGACGGGCCTTCTATGGCTACACCTTC
CASSLAGGRAFYGYTF
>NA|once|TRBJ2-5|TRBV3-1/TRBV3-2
TGTGCCAGCAGCCCCAAAAATAGGGAGACCCAGTACTTC
CASSPKNRETQYF
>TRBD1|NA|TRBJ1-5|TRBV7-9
TGTGCCAGCAGCAGAGACAGGGGATGGAATCAGCCCCAGCATTTT
CASSRDRGWNQPQHF
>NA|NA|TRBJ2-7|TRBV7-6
TGTGCCAGCAGCTTATCCCTCCAGGACAAATACGAGCAGTACTTC
CASSLSLQDKYEQYF
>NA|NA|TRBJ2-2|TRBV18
TGTGCCAGCTCACCACAGGGGCGCACCGGGGAGCTGTTTTTT
CASSPQGRTGELFF
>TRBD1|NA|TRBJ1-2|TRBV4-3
TGCGCCAGCAGCCAGCGAGGACAGGGGGTCGGTGGCTACACCTTC
CASSQRGQGVGGYTF
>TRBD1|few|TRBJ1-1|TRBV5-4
TGTGCCAGCAGCCCCGGAGGGACAGGGCGGAACACTGAAGCTTTCTTT
CASSPGGTGRNTEAFF
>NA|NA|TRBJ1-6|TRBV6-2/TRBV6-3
TGTGCCAGCAGTTACGTCCGTCTTGGCGGCTCCTATAATTCACCCCTCCACTTT
CASSYVRLGGSYNSPLHF
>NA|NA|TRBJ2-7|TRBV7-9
TGTGCCAGCAGCTTATCTGTAAACGAGCAGTACTTC
CASSLSVNEQYF
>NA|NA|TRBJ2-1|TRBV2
TGTGCCAGCAGTGTGGACCGCGCCAACCGCGACCGTGAGCAGTTCTTC
CASSVDRANRDREQFF
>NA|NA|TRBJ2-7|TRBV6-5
TGTGCCAGCACCAAAGGGGCAGGGTCGTCCTACGAGCAGTACTTC
CASTKGAGSSYEQYF
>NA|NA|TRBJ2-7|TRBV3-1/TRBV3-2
TGTGCCAGTCCTGACGGTCTCGGTGGCTACGAGCAGTACTTC
CASPDGLGGYEQYF
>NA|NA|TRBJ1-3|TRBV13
TGTGCCAGCAGCTTTTGGGGGGCTAGCTCTGGAAACACCATATATTTT
CASSFWGASSGNTIYF
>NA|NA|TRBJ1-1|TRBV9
TGTGCCAGCAGCGTAGGCGGGGACACTGAAGCTTTCTTT
CASSVGGDTEAFF
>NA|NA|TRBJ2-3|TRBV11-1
TGTGCCAGCAGTCCGGGGCGCACAGATACGCAGTATTTT
CASSPGRTDTQYF
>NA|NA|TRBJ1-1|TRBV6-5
TGTGCCAGCAGAGCGATACAGGCGAACACTGAAGCTTTCTTT
CASRAIQANTEAFF
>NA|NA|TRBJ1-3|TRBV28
TGTGCCAGCAGTGCCGCGATAGAACCCTCTGGAAACACCATATATTTT
CASSAAIEPSGNTIYF
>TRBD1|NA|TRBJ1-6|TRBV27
TGTGCCAGCAGTTCTCGACAGGGCATCTCAACATCACCCCTCCACTTT
CASSSRQGISTSPLHF
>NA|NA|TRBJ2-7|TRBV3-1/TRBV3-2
TGTGCCAGCAGCCTCCAGCCAGGAGCCTACGAGCAGTACTTC
CASSLQPGAYEQYF